One sample yielded the 19 T cell receptor beta chains listed below, sequenced in a study of cytomegalovirus exposure and HLA in healthy donors. With 60 Vbeta and 13 Jbeta primers, the PCR was carried out. This table comes from immunoSEQ multiplex PCR, and its TCRdb copy is limited to in-frame clones, with some not included. The repertoire holds a few hundred thousand clones, about 82% seen once, with approximately 2.8% in the top ten. The specimen sequenced was PBMCs. Receptors were obtained from a man between 25 and 39 years old in good health and CMV-seronegative.

The chain couples TRBV5-1 to TRBJ2-3, with 10 bases fitting TRBD1. In germline, CDR1 is SGHRS, CDR2 YFSETQ. The CDR3 runs 15 residues. Trimming at V came to 4 bases and at J to 4 bases, leaving 6 bases not matched to a gene. The CDR3 nucleotides read TGCGCCAGCAGCGTCCGGGACAGGGGCGCAGATACGCAGTATTTT. This encodes CASSVRDRGADTQYF. Full variable domain (outside the CDR3, taken from reference TRBV5-1 and TRBJ2-3): KAGVTQTPRYLIKTRGQQVTLSCSPISGHRSVSWYQQTPGQGLQFLFEYFSETQRNKGNFPGRFSGRQFSNSRSEMNVSTLELGDSALYLCASSVRDRGADTQYFGPGTRLTVL.

This clone was picked up a small number of times. The J gene is TRBJ1-4, the V gene TRBV5-1, with D uncertain. V lost 0 bases and J 2 bases, leaving 11 bases between the germline ends. Germline-derived CDR1 and CDR2 are SGHRS and YFSETQ. This CDR3 contains 16 residues. The CDR3 bases are TGCGCCAGCAGCTTGGAACTAGTCCCTACTAATGAAAAACTGTTTTTT. Residues: CASSLELVPTNEKLFF.

The genes are TRBV5-6 and TRBJ1-2, with D possibly TRBD1 on 6 matching bases. CDR3 size: 15 residues. Trimming cost V 4 bases and J 8 bases, with 21 bases left between them. The V gene's germline CDR1 is SGHDT and CDR2 YYEEEE. The CDR3 protein is CASSLTGTQLLGYTF. For the CDR3, the DNA is TGTGCCAGCAGCCTTACCGGGACACAGCTTCTAGGCTACACCTTC.

The rearrangement joins TRBV27 to TRBJ1-5; D is undetermined. The CDR3 loop spans 17 amino acids. V was clipped by 5 bases and J by 0 bases, with 17 bases between them. The germline V gene has CDR1 MNHEY and CDR2 SMNVEV (reference sequence). CDR3 sequence reads: CASSPRTRTVSNQPQHF. The CDR3 DNA sequence: TGTGCCAGCAGTCCCCGAACCCGAACAGTTAGCAATCAGCCCCAGCATTTT.

V and J are TRBV5-1 and TRBJ2-3; 9 bases line up with TRBD1. This CDR3 is built from 17 residues. Germline CDR1 is SGHRS and CDR2 is YFSETQ. Germline trimming cut 0 bases from V and 2 bases from J; bases unmatched to any gene: 7. CDR3 nucleotides: TGCGCCAGCAGCTTGGTAGTAGGGACAGGGATCACAGATACGCAGTATTTT. Translation: CASSLVVGTGITDTQYF.

V gene TRBV27 combines with J gene TRBJ2-7; D is perhaps TRBD1 (5 bases). The CDR3 runs 13 residues. Germline CDR1 and CDR2: MNHEY and SMNVEV (reference sequence). Trimming pared 2 bases from V and 3 bases from J, leaving 8 bases between. CDR3 sequence: CASSLAQDYEQYF. Here the CDR3 DNA reads TGTGCCAGCAGTTTAGCACAGGACTACGAGCAGTACTTC.

As regards this clone: One end of the junction varies from germline; a read error may be responsible. In the same sample, other DNA sequences code for this CDR3. This rearrangement joins TRBV6-6 to TRBJ1-6; 11 bases are shared with TRBD1. The CDR3 contains 15 residues. CDR1 and CDR2 (germline): MNHNY, SVGAGI (reference sequence). The CDR3 is CASSLGTGGNSPLHF. DNA for the CDR3: TGTGCCAGCAGTCTAGGGACAGGGGGTAATTCCCCCCTCCACTTT.

A few counts support this clone. This chain connects TRBV11-3 to TRBJ2-7, with 7 bases matching TRBD1. The germline V gene has CDR1 SGHNT and CDR2 YENEEA. This CDR3 contains 13 residues. Trimming at V came to 5 bases and at J to 3 bases, leaving 4 bases not matched to a gene. The DNA of the CDR3 is TGTGCCAGCAGCACTAGACAGGGCTACGAGCAGTACTTC. This translates into CASSTRQGYEQYF.

J is TRBJ2-3 and V is TRBV20-1, with 7 bases matching TRBD2. From germline, CDR1 is DFQATT and CDR2 SNEGSKA (reference sequence). V gave up 2 bases and J gave up 9 bases; unmatched junction bases: 2. The CDR3 totals 11 residues. CDR3 nucleotides: TGCAGTGCTAGAAGGGGAGGGACGCAGTATTTT. It encodes CSARRGGTQYF.

The rearrangement uses TRBV19 and TRBJ1-1; unclear D gene. CDR3 size: 13 residues. Trimming pared 1 base from V and 4 bases from J, leaving 7 bases between. CDR1 and CDR2 (germline): LNHDA, SQIVND (reference sequence). The DNA of the CDR3 is TGTGCCAGTAGTATAGCCAGGTCCACTGAAGCTTTCTTT. Amino acids: CASSIARSTEAFF.

V usage is TRBV4-3 and J usage is TRBJ1-1, with 11 bases aligning to TRBD1. CDR1 is LGHNA and CDR2 is YSLEER in the germline V gene. The CDR3 contains 16 residues. J was trimmed by 4 bases and V by 2 bases; bases with no gene match: 6. Here the CDR3 DNA reads TGCGCCAGCAGCCAACCTTCCGGGACAGGGGGCACTGAAGCTTTCTTT. Its translation: CASSQPSGTGGTEAFF.

The genes are TRBV28 and TRBJ1-1; D gene ambiguous. Germline V CDR1 and CDR2: MDHEN, SYDVKM. This CDR3 is built from 15 residues. V lost 6 bases, J lost 3 bases, and 17 bases lay in between. This CDR3 is CASSSRKREYTEAFF. For the CDR3, the DNA is TGTGCCAGCAGCTCCAGGAAACGGGAGTACACTGAAGCTTTCTTT.

CDR3 loop: CASSLGPRQGVQETQYF. The CDR3 bases are TGTGCCAGCAGCTTGGGACCACGGCAGGGGGTGCAAGAGACCCAGTACTTC. V gene TRBV5-4 combines with J gene TRBJ2-5, with 7 bases identical to TRBD1. Germline CDR1 is SGHNT and CDR2 is YYREEE (reference sequence). After removal of 0 bases from V and 2 bases from J, the junction contained 10 bases not matched to a gene. The CDR3 runs to 17 residues.

This clone showed up just a few times. The rearrangement links TRBV5-1 to TRBJ2-5; tentative D call: TRBD1 (6 bases). The CDR3 sequence is 13 residues long. Trimming removed 0 bases from V and 11 bases from J, with 14 bases in between. Germline CDR1 is SGHRS and CDR2 is YFSETQ. The CDR3 spells CASSLGGRVEQYF. The CDR3 DNA reads TGCGCCAGCAGCTTGGGGGGGCGTGTTGAGCAGTACTTC.

The chain recombines TRBV5-6 with TRBJ2-7; D is possibly TRBD1 (6 bases). The CDR3 sequence is 13 residues long. V was clipped by 4 bases and J by 6 bases, with 14 bases between them. Germline V gene lookup returns CDR1 SGHDT and CDR2 YYEEEE. CDR3 sequence (DNA): TGTGCCAGCAGCCTCGATACAGGGATCGAGCAGTACTTC. Translated: CASSLDTGIEQYF.

The CDR3 loop is CASSILGTGRFNYGYTF. CDR3 sequence (DNA): TGTGCCAGTAGTATATTGGGGACAGGAAGATTTAACTATGGCTACACCTTC. V gene TRBV19 combines with J gene TRBJ1-2, with TRBD1 identical over 8 bases. Germline values: CDR1 LNHDA, CDR2 SQIVND (reference sequence). The CDR3 has 17 amino acids. The junction had 9 bases not matched to a gene; V was cut back by 2 bases and J by 1 base.

The chain couples TRBV5-6 to TRBJ2-7; no clear D. The CDR3 is 12 amino acids. Germline CDR1 reads SGHDT; CDR2 reads YYEEEE. V lost 2 bases and J lost 3, with 6 bases in between. CDR3 loop: CASSLSGYEQYF. CDR3 DNA sequence: TGTGCCAGCAGCTTATCAGGCTACGAGCAGTACTTC. The full variable domain, its missing parts supplied by reference TRBV5-6 and TRBJ2-7, is DAGVTQSPTHLIKTRGQQVTLRCSPKSGHDTVSWYQQALGQGPQFIFQYYEEEERQRGNFPDRFSGHQFPNYSSELNVNALLLGDSALYLCASSLSGYEQYFGPGTRLTVT.

The gene calls are TRBV7-2 and TRBJ2-7; D is unresolved. The CDR3 totals 12 residues. V lost 5 bases, J lost 2 bases, and 7 bases lay in between. Germline V CDR1 and CDR2: SGHTA, FQGNSA. CDR3 sequence: CASSATAYEQYF. CDR3 DNA sequence: TGTGCCAGCAGCGCGACTGCCTACGAGCAGTACTTC.

V usage is TRBV14 and J usage is TRBJ1-2; 10 bases are a match to TRBD1. The CDR3 spans 14 residues. Germline V lookup: CDR1 SGHDN, CDR2 FVKESK. Unmatched junction bases numbered 3, after V lost 3 bases and J lost 5 bases. The chain's CDR3 is CASSQLDRGYGYTF. CDR3 in DNA: TGTGCCAGCAGCCAGTTGGACAGGGGGTATGGCTACACCTTC.